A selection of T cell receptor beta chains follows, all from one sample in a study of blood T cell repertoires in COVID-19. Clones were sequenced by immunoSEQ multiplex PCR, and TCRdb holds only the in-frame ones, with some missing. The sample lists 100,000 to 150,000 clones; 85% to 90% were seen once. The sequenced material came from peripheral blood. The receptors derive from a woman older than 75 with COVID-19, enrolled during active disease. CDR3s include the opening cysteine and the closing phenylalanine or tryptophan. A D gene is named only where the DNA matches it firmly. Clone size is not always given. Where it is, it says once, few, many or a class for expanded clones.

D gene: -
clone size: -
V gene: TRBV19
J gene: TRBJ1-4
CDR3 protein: CASSRGFDRSNEKLFF
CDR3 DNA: TGTGCCAGTAGTAGAGGGTTCGACAGGAGCAATGAAAAACTGTTTTTT

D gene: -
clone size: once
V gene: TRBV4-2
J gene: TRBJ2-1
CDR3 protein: CASSPDTNYNEQFF
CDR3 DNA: TGTGCCAGCAGCCCCGATACAAACTACAATGAGCAGTTCTTC

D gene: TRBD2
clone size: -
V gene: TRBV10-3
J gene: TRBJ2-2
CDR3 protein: CAISGLAGGTGELFF
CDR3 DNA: TGTGCCATCAGTGGACTAGCGGGAGGCACCGGGGAGCTGTTTTTT

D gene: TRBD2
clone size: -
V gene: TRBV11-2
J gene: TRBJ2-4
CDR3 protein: CASSPAGGPKNIQYF
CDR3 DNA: TGTGCCAGCAGCCCCGCGGGGGGCCCCAAAAACATTCAGTACTTC

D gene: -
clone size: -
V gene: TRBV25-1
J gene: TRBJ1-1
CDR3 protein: CASNEQGSTEAFF
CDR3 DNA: TGTGCCAGCAACGAACAGGGCAGCACTGAAGCTTTCTTT

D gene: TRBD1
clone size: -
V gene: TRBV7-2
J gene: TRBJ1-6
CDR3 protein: CASSTTGGYNSPLHF
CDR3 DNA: TGTGCCAGCAGCACGACAGGGGGTTATAATTCACCCCTCCACTTT

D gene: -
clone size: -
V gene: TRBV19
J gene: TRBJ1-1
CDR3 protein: CASIGGLGTEAFF
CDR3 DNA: TGTGCCAGTATAGGGGGATTGGGCACTGAAGCTTTCTTT

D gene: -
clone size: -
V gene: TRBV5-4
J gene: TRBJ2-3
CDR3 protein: CASSPSGVGRTDTQYF
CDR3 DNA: TGTGCCAGCAGCCCGTCAGGGGTCGGAAGGACAGATACGCAGTATTTT

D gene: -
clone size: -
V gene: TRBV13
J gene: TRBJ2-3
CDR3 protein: CASSPRGLASTDTQYF
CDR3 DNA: TGTGCCAGCAGCCCACGAGGGTTGGCCAGCACAGATACGCAGTATTTT

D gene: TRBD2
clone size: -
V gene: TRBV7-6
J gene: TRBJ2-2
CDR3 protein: CASSPVMASGRSGTGELFF
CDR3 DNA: TGTGCCAGCAGCCCAGTAATGGCTAGCGGGAGAAGCGGCACCGGGGAGCTGTTTTTT

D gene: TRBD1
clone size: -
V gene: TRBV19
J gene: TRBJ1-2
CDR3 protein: CASSRGQGAYGYTF
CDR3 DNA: TGTGCCAGTAGTAGGGGACAGGGGGCGTATGGCTACACCTTC

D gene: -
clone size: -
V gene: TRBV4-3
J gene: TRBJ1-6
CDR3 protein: CASSQAGGVPSPLHF
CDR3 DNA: TGCGCCAGCAGTCAAGCCGGCGGGGTGCCTTCACCCCTCCACTTT

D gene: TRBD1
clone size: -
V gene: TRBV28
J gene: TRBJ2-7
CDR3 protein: CASSSGQGAYEQYF
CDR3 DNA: TGTGCCAGCAGCTCCGGACAGGGGGCTTACGAGCAGTACTTC

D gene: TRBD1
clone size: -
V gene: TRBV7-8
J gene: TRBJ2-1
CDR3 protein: CASSPGTGGNNEQFF
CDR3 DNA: TGTGCCAGCAGCCCGGGGACAGGGGGTAACAATGAGCAGTTCTTC

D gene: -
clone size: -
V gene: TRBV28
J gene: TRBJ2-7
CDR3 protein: CASSPLEAGYEQYF
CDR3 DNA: TGTGCCAGCAGTCCCCTTGAGGCCGGATACGAGCAGTACTTC

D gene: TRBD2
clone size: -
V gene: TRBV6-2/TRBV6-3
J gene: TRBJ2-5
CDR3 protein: CASSYHLAGRQETQYF
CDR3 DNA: TGTGCCAGCAGTTACCATCTAGCGGGACGGCAAGAGACCCAGTACTTC

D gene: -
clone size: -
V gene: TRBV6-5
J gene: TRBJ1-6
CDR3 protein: CASSLQGGSPLHF
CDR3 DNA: TGTGCCAGCAGTTTACAGGGCGGCTCACCCCTCCACTTT

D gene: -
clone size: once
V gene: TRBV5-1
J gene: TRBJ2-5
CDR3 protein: CASSLVRGIQETQYF
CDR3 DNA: TGCGCCAGCAGCTTGGTGAGGGGGATCCAAGAGACCCAGTACTTC

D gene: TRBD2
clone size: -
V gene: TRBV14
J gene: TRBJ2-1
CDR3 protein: CASSRETSGITKEQFF
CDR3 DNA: TGTGCCAGCAGCCGCGAGACTAGCGGGATAACAAAGGAGCAGTTCTTC

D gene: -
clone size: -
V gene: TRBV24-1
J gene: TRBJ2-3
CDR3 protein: CATSEGGQGTDTQYF
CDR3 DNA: TGTGCCACCAGTGAGGGTGGGCAGGGCACAGATACGCAGTATTTT

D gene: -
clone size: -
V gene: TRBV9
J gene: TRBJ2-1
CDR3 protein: CASSFGAETYNEQFF
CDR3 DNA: TGTGCCAGCAGCTTTGGGGCGGAAACGTACAATGAGCAGTTCTTC

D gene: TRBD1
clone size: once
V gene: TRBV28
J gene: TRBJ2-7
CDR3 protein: CASSLYTGQGTYEQYF
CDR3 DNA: TGTGCCAGCAGTTTATATACAGGACAGGGAACCTACGAGCAGTACTTC

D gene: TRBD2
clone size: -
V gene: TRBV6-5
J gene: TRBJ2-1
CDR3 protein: CASRKPGGPPNEQFF
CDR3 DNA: TGTGCCAGCAGAAAACCGGGAGGGCCTCCCAATGAGCAGTTCTTC

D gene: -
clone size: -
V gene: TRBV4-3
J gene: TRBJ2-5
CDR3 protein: CASSQEGPTAQYF
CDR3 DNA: TGCGCCAGCAGCCAAGAGGGGCCAACGGCCCAGTACTTC

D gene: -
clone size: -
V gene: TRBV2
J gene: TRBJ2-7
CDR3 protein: CASSEQGTDEQYF
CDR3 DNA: TGTGCCAGCAGTGAACAGGGAACGGACGAGCAGTACTTC

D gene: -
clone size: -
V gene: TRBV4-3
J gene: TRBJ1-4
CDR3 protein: CASSQGGQGGEKLFF
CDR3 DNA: TGCGCCAGCAGCCAAGGGGGCCAGGGAGGGGAAAAACTGTTTTTT

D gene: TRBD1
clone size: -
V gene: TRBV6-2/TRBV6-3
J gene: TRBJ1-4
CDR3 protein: CASSSYRDRITTNEKLFF
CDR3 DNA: TGTGCCAGCAGTTCCTACCGGGACAGAATAACAACTAATGAAAAACTGTTTTTT

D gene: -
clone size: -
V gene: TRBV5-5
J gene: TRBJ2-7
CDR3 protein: CASSLAGDEQYF
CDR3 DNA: TGTGCCAGCAGCTTGGCAGGGGATGAGCAGTACTTC

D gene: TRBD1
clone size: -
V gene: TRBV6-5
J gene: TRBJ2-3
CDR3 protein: CASSYSWTGGIDTQYF
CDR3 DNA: TGTGCCAGCAGTTACTCCTGGACAGGGGGAATAGATACGCAGTATTTT

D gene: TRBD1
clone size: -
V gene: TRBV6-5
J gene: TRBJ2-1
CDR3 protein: CASEFRGRSNEQFF
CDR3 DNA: TGTGCCAGCGAATTCAGGGGGCGCAGCAATGAGCAGTTCTTC

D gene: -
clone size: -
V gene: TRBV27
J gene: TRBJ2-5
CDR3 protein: CASSLSVRETQYF
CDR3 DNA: TGTGCCAGCAGTTTATCCGTTCGGGAGACCCAGTACTTC

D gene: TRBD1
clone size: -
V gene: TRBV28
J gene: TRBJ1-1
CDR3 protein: CASSPGQGAFF
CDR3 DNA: TGTGCCAGCAGTCCTGGACAGGGAGCTTTCTTT

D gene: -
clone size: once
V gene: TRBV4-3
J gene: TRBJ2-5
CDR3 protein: CASSQRDSQETQYF
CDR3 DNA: TGCGCCAGCAGCCAACGGGACTCCCAAGAGACCCAGTACTTC

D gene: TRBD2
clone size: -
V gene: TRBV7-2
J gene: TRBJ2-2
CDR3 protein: CASSSILAGAFTGELFF
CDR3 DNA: TGTGCCAGCAGCTCCATTCTAGCGGGAGCCTTTACCGGGGAGCTGTTTTTT

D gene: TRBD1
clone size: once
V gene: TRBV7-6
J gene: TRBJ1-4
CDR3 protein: CASSPGTGGGKLFF
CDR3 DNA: TGTGCCAGCAGCCCGGGGACAGGGGGCGGAAAACTGTTTTTT

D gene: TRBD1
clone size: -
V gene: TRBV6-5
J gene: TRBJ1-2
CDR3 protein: CASSYATGGRYTF
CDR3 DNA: TGTGCCAGCAGTTACGCAACAGGGGGTCGCTACACCTTC

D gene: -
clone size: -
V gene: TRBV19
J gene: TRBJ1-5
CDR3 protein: CASSIGWQGSQPQHF
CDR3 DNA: TGTGCCAGTAGTATAGGCTGGCAGGGATCCCAGCCCCAGCATTTT

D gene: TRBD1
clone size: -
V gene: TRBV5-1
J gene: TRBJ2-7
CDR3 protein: CASSSTGQGYEQYF
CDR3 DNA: TGCGCCAGCAGCTCTACGGGACAGGGTTACGAGCAGTACTTC

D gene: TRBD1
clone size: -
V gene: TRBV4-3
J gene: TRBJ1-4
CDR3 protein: CASSLTRDRANEKLFF
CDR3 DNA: TGCGCCAGCAGCCTGACCCGGGACAGGGCTAATGAAAAACTGTTTTTT

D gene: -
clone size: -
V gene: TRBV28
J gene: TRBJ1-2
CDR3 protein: CAALPTPGHSSANYGYTF
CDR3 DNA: TGTGCCGCCTTACCCACACCGGGACACTCTTCAGCTAACTATGGCTACACCTTC

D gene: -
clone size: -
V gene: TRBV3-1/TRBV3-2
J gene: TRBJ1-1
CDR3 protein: CASSQRQFEAFF
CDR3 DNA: TGTGCCAGCAGCCAACGACAGTTTGAAGCTTTCTTT

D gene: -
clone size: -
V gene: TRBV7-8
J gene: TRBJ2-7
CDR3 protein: CASSLVPGSISYEQYF
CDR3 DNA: TGTGCCAGCAGCTTAGTGCCAGGGTCAATCTCCTACGAGCAGTACTTC

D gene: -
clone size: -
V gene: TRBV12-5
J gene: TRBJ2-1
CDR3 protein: CASGLVLRQFF
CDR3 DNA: TGTGCTAGTGGTTTGGTACTACGGCAGTTCTTC

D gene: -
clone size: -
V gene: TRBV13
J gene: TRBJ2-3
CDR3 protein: CASSLSTTGVRYF
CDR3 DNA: TGTGCCAGCAGCTTAAGTACAACGGGAGTTCGGTATTTT

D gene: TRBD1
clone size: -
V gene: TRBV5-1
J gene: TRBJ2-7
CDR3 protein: CASSFGQGEYEQYF
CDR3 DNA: TGCGCCAGCAGCTTCGGACAGGGTGAATACGAGCAGTACTTC

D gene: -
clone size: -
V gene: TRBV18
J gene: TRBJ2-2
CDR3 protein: CASSPRQASGELFF
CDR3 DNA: TGTGCCAGCTCACCGCGACAGGCCAGCGGGGAGCTGTTTTTT

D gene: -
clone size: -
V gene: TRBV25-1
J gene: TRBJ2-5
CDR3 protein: CASSEYTGQETQYF
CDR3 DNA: TGTGCCAGCAGTGAATATACAGGGCAAGAGACCCAGTACTTC

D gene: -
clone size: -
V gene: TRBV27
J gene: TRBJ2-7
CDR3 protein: CASSFAPQGVGEQYF
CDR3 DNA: TGTGCCAGCAGTTTTGCCCCACAGGGCGTCGGCGAGCAGTACTTC

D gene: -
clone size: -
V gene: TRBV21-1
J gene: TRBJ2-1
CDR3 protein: CASRKETSGISNPEQFF
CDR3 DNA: TGTGCCAGCAGGAAAGAGACTAGCGGGATATCAAACCCTGAGCAGTTCTTC

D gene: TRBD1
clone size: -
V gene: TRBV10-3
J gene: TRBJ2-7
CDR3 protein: CASQGGALGNEQYF
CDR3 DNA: TGTGCCTCACAGGGGGGAGCCCTCGGGAACGAGCAGTACTTC

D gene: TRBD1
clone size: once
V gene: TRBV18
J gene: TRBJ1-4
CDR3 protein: CASSQQGAIEKLFF
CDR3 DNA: TGTGCCAGCTCACAACAGGGGGCAATTGAAAAACTGTTTTTT